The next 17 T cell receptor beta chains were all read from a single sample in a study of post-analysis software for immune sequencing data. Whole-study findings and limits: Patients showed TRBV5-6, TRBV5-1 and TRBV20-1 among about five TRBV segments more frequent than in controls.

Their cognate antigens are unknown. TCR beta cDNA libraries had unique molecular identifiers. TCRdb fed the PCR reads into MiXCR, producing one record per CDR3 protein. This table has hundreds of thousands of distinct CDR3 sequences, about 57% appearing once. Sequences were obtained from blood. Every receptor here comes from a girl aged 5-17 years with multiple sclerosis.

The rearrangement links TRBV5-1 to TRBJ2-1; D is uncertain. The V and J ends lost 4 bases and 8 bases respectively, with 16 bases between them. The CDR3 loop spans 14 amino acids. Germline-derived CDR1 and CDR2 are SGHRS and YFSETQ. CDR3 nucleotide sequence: TGCGCCAGCAGCCCCGGCGAACCTTCCTATGAGCAGTTCTTC. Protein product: CASSPGEPSYEQFF.

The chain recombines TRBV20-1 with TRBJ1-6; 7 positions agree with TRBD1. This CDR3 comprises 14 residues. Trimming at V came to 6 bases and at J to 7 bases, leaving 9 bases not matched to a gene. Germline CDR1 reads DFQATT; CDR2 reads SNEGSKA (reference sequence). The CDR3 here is CSAAKGTENSPLHF. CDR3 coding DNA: TGCAGTGCCGCTAAGGGGACAGAGAATTCACCCCTCCACTTT.

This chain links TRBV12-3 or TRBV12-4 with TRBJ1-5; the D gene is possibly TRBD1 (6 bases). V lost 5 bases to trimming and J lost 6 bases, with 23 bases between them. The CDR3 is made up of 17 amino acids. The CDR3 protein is CASSEAQGRRVVQPQHF. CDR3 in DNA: TGTGCCAGCAGTGAAGCACAGGGTCGGCGTGTGGTTCAGCCCCAGCATTTT.

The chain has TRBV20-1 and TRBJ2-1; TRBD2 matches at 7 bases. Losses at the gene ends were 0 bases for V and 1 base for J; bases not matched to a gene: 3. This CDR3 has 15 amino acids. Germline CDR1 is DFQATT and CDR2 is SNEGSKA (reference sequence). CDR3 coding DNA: TGCAGTGCTAGAGACGACGGGGGGTCCTACAATGAGCAGTTCTTC. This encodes CSARDDGGSYNEQFF.

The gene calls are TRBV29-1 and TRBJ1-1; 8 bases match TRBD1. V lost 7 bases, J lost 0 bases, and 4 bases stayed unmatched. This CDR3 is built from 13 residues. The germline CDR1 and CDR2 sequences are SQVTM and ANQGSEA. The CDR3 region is CSAATGVNTEAFF. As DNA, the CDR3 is TGCAGCGCTGCGACAGGGGTGAACACTGAAGCTTTCTTT. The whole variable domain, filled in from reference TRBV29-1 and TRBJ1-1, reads SAVISQKPSRDICQRGTSLTIQCQVDSQVTMMFWYRQQPGQSLTLIATANQGSEATYESGFVIDKFPISRPNLTFSTLTVSNMSPEDSSIYLCSAATGVNTEAFFGQGTRLTVV.

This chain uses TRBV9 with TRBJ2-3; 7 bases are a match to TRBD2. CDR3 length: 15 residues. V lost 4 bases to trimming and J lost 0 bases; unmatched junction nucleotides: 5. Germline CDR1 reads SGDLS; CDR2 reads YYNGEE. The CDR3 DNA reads TGTGCCAGCAGCACCCGAGCGGGAAGCACAGATACGCAGTATTTT. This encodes CASSTRAGSTDTQYF.

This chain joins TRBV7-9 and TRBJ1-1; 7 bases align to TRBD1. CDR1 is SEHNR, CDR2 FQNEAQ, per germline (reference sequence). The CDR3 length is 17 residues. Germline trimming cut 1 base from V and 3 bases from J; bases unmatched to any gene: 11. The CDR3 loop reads CASSLGTRGLGDTEAFF. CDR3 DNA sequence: TGTGCCAGCAGCTTAGGAACAAGGGGGCTAGGGGACACTGAAGCTTTCTTT.

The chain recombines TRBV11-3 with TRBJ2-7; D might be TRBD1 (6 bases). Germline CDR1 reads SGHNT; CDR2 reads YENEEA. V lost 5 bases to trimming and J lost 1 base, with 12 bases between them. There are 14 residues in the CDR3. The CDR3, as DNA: TGTGCCAGCAGCCCCGACAGGCTATCCTACGAGCAGTACTTC. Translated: CASSPDRLSYEQYF.

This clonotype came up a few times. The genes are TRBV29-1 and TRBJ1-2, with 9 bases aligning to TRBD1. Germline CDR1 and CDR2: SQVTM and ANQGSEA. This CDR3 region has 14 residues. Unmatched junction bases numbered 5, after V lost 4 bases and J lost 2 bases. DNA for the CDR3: TGCAGCGTTGCTGGGACAGGGTCCAACTATGGCTACACCTTC. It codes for CSVAGTGSNYGYTF. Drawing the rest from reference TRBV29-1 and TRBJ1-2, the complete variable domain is SAVISQKPSRDICQRGTSLTIQCQVDSQVTMMFWYRQQPGQSLTLIATANQGSEATYESGFVIDKFPISRPNLTFSTLTVSNMSPEDSSIYLCSVAGTGSNYGYTFGSGTRLTVV.

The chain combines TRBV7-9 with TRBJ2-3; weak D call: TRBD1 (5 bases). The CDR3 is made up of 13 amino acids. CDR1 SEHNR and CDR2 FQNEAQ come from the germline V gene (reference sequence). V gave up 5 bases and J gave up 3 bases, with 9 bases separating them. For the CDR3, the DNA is TGTGCCAGCAGCGGACCAGGGACAGATACGCAGTATTTT. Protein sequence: CASSGPGTDTQYF.

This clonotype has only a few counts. The CDR3 DNA reads as TGCGCCAGCAGCTTGGGAGGCGGGGGGGCTGCCTACGAGCAGTACTTC. Translated, it gives CASSLGGGGAAYEQYF. This chain connects TRBV5-1 to TRBJ2-7; 9 nucleotides align to TRBD2. This CDR3 is 16 amino acids long. CDR1 SGHRS and CDR2 YFSETQ come from the germline V gene. After removal of 0 bases from V and 2 bases from J, the junction contained 6 bases not matched to a gene.

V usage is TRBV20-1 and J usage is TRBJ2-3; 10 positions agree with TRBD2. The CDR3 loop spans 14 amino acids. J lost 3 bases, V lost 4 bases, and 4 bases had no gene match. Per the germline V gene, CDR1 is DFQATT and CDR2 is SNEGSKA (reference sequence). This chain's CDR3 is CSATSGRRTDTQYF. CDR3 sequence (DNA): TGCAGTGCTACTAGCGGGAGACGGACAGATACGCAGTATTTT.

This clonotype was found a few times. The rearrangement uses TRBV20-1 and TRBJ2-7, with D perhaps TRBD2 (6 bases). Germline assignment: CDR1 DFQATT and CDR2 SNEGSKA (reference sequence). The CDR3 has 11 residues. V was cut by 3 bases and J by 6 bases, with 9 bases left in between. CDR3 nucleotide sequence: TGCAGTGCTAGTCGGGGGAGCGAGCAGTACTTC. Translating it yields CSASRGSEQYF.

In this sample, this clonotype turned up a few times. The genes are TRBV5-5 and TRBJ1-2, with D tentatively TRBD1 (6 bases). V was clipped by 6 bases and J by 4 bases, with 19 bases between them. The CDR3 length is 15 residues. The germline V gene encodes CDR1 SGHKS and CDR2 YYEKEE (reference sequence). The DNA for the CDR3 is TGTGCCAGCAACCGCCCTGGGGGCAGTCCCTATGGCTACACCTTC. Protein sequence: CASNRPGGSPYGYTF.

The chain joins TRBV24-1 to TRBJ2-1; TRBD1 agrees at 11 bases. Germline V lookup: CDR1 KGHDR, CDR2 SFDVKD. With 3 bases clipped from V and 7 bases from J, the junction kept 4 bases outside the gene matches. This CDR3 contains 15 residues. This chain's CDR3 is CATSDPGQGDNEQFF. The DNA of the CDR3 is TGTGCCACCAGTGATCCGGGACAGGGGGATAATGAGCAGTTCTTC.

The CDR3 region has the DNA TGCGCCAGCAGCTTGGCAGGGGCGGGAGATACGCAGTATTTT. This translates into CASSLAGAGDTQYF. V and J are TRBV5-1 and TRBJ2-3; maybe TRBD1 (6 bases). Trimming removed 0 bases at V and 5 bases at J, with 10 bases between. Per germline, CDR1 SGHRS and CDR2 YFSETQ. This CDR3 region has 14 residues.

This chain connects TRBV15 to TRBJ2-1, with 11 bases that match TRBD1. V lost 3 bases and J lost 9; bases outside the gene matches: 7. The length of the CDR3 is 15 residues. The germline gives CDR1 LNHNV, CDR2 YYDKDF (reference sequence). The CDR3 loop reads CATSRKGTGGAEQFF. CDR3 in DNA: TGTGCCACCAGCAGGAAAGGGACAGGGGGAGCTGAGCAGTTCTTC.